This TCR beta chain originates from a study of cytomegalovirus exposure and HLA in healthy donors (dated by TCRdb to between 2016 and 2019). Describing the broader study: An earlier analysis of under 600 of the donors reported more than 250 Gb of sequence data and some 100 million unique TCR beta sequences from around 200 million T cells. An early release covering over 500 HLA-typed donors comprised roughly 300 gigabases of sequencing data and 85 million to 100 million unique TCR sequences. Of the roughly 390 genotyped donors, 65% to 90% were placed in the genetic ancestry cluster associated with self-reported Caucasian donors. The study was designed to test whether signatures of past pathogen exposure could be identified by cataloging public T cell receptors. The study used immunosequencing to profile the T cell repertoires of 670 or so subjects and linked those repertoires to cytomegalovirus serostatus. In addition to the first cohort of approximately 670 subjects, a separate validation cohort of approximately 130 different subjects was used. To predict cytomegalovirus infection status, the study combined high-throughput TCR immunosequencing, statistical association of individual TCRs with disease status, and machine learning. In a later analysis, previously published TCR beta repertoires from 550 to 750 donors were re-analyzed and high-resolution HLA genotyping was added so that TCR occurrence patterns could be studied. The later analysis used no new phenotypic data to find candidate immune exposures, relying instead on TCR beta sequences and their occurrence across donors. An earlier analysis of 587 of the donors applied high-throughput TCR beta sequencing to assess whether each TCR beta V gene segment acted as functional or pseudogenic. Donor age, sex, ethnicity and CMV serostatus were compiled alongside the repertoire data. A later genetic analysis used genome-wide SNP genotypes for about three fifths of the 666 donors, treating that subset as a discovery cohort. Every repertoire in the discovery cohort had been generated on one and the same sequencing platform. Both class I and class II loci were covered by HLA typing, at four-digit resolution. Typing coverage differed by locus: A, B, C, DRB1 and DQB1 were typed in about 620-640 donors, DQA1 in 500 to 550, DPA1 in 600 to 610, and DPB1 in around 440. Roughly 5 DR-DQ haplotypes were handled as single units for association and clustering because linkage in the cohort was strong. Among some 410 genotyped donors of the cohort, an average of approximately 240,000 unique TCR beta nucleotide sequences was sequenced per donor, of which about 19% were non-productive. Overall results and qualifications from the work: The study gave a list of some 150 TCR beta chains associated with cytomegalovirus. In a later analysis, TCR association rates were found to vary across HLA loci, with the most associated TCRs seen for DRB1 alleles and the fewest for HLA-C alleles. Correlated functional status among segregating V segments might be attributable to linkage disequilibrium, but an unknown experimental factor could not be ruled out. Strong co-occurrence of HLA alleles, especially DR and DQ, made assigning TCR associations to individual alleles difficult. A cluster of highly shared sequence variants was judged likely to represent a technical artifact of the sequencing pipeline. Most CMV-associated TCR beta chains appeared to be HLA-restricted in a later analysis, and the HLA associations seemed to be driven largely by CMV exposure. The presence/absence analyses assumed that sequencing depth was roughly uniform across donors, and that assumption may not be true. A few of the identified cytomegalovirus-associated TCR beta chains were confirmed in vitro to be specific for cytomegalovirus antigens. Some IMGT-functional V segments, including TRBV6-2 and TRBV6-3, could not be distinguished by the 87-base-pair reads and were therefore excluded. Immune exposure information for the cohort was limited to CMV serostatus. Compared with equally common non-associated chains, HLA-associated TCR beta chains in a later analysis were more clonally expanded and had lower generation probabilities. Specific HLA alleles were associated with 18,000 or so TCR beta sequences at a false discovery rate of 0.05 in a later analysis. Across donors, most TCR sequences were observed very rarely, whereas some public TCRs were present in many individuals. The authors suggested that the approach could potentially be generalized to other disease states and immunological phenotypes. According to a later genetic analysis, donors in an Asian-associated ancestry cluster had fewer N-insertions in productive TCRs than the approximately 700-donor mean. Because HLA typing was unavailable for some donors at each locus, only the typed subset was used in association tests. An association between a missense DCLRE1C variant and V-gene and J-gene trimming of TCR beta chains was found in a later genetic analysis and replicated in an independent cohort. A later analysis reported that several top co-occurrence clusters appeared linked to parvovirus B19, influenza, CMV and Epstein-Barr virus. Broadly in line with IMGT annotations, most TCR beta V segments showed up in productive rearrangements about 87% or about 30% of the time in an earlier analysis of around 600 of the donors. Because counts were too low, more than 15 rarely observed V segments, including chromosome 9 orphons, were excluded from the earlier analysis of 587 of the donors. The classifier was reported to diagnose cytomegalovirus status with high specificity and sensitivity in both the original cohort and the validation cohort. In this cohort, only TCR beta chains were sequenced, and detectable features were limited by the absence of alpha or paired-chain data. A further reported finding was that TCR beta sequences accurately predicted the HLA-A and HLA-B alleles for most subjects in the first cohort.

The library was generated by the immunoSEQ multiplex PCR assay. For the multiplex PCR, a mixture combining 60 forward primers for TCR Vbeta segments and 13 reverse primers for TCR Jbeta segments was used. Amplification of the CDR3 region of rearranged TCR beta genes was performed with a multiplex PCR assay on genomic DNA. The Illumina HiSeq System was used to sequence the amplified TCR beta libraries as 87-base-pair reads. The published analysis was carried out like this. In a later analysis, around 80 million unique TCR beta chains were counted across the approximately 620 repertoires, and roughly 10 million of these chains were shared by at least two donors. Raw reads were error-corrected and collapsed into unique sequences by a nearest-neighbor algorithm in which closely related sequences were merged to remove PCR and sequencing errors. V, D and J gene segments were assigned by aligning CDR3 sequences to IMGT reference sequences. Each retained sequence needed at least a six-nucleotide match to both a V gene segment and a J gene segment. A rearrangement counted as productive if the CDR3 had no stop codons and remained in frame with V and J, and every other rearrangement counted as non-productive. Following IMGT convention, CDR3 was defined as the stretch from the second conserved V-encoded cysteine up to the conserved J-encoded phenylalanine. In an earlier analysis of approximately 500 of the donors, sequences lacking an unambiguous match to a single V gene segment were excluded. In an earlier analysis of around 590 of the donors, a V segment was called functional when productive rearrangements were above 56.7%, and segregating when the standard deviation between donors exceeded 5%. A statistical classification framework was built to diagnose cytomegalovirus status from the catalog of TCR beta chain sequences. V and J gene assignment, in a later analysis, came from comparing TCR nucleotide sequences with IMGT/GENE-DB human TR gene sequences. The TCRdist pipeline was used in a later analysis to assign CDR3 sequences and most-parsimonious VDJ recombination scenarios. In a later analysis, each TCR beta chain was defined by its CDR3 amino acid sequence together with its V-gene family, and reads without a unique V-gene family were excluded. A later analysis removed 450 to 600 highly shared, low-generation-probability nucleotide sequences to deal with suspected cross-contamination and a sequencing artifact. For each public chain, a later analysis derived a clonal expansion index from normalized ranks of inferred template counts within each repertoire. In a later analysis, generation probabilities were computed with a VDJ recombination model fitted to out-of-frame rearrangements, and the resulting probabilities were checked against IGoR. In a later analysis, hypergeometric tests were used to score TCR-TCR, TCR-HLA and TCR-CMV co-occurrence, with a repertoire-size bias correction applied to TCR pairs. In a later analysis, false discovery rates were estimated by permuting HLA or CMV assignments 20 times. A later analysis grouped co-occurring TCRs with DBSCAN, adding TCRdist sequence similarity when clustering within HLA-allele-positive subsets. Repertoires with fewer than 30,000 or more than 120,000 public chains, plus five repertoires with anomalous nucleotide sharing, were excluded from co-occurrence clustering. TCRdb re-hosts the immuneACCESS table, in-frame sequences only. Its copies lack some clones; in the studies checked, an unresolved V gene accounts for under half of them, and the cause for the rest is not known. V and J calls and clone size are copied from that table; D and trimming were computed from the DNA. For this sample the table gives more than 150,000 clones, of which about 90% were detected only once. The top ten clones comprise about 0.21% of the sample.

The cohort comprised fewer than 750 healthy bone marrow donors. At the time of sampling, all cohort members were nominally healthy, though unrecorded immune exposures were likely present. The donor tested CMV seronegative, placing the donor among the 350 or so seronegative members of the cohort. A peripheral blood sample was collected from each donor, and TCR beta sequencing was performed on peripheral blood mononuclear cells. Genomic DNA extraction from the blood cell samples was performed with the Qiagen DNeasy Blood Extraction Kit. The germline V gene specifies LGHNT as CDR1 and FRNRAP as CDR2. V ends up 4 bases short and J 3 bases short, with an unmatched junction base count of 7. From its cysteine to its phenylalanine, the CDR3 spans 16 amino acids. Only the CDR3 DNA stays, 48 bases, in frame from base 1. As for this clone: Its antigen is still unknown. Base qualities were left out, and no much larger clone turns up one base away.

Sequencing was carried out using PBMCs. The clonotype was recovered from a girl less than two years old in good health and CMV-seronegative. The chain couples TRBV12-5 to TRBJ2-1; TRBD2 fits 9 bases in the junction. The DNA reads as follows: TGTGCTAGTGGTTCCACCTCTAGCGGGATCTACAATGAGCAGTTCTTC. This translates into CASGSTSSGIYNEQFF.